This T cell receptor beta chain was observed in a study of blood T cell repertoires in COVID-19. Study context: Samples came from the United States, Italy and Spain, spanning acute and convalescent COVID-19. PBMCs, B-cell-depleted T cells, or T cells provided the cDNA or gDNA that made up the material.

In the original processing: Reference gene primers were amplified, and this amplification served to estimate nucleated cell counts. Assay: immunoSEQ multiplex PCR; the TCRdb copy retains only in-frame clones and omits some. From that table come the V and J calls and clone size; the DNA was used to work out D and trimming. The sample has over 75,000 clones; around 93% are singletons. Material: peripheral blood. The receptor's source is a human donor with active COVID-19. The donor label of this sample is uncertain.

DNA of the CDR3: TGTGCCAGCAGTTTAGTCCCCAGGGTGGGAAATTTGGATACGCAGTATTTT. Its translation is CASSLVPRVGNLDTQYF. This chain joins TRBV27 and TRBJ2-3; the D gene is possibly TRBD1 (5 bases). With 2 bases removed from V and 6 bases from J, the gap between germline ends came to 21 bases. In germline, CDR1 is MNHEY, CDR2 SMNVEV (reference sequence). This CDR3 has 17 residues.